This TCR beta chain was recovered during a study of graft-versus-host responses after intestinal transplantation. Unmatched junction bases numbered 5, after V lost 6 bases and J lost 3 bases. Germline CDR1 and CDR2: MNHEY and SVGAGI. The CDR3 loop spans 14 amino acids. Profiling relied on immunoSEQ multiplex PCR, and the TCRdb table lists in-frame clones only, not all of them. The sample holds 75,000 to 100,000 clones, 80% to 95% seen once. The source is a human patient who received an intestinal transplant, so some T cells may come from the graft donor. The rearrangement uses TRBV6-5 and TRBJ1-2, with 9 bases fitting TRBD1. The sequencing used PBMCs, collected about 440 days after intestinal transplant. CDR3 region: CASSGQGHYYGYTF. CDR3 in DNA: TGTGCCAGCAGCGGACAGGGGCATTACTATGGCTACACCTTC.